What follows are 29 T cell receptor beta chains derived from one specimen sequenced in a study of T-cell memory formation after mild COVID-19. MiXCR, applied by TCRdb to the 5' RACE reads, yields one record per CDR3 protein. The sample has some 280,000 distinct CDR3 sequences, 15% to 20% seen once. Sample: PBMCs or a T cell subset sorted from them (not recorded which). These receptors all stem from a man aged 18 to 30 who had mild COVID-19 (a few samples of this study predate the infection). Cell type and time point are not known.

This chain connects TRBV20-1 to TRBJ2-2; TRBD1 is a possible D gene (6 bases). This CDR3 is built from 14 residues. Trimming shortened V by 5 bases and J by 6 bases, and 16 bases separated the two germline ends. Germline assignment: CDR1 DFQATT and CDR2 SNEGSKA (reference sequence). The CDR3 loop is CSALALGTPGELFF. The CDR3 DNA follows: TGCAGTGCTTTGGCCCTCGGGACACCCGGGGAGCTGTTTTTT.

V is TRBV4-3 and J is TRBJ1-2; the match to TRBD1 covers 10 bases. CDR1 is LGHNA, CDR2 YSLEER, per germline. V shed 1 base, J shed 2 bases, and the junction held 10 bases outside the gene matches. This CDR3 has 18 amino acids. The CDR3 coding sequence is TGCGCCAGCAGCCAAGGGACAGGGGGACCCTACCGAAACTATGGCTACACCTTC. It encodes CASSQGTGGPYRNYGYTF.

A few counts support this clonotype. The V gene is TRBV4-3, the J gene TRBJ2-3; D is uncertain. CDR1 is LGHNA, CDR2 YSLEER, per germline. This CDR3 comprises 16 residues. V gave up 3 bases and J gave up 2 bases, with 15 bases separating them. CDR3 residues: CASSHSDGSDTDTQYF. CDR3 in DNA: TGCGCCAGCAGCCATTCGGACGGTTCAGACACAGATACGCAGTATTTT.

CDR3 protein: CASSSIRDSNEQFF. The CDR3 coding sequence is TGTGCCAGCAGTTCCATCCGGGACAGCAATGAGCAGTTCTTC. The rearrangement uses TRBV6-5 and TRBJ2-1; 7 positions match TRBD1. The germline V gene has CDR1 MNHEY and CDR2 SVGAGI. V gave up 4 bases and J gave up 6 bases; unmatched junction bases: 6. This CDR3 contains 14 residues.

This clonotype was seen only a few times. The chain is built from TRBV7-9 and TRBJ1-2, with D possibly being TRBD1 (5 bases). Germline V gene sequence: CDR1 SEHNR, CDR2 FQNEAQ (reference sequence). V lost 5 bases to trimming and J lost 5 bases, with 6 bases between them. The CDR3 loop spans 11 amino acids. The CDR3 is CASSRGYGYTF. The CDR3 DNA reads as TGTGCCAGCAGCCGGGGGTATGGCTACACCTTC.

The chain joins TRBV7-9 to TRBJ1-4, with D maybe TRBD1 (5 bases). CDR1 SEHNR and CDR2 FQNEAQ come from the germline V gene (reference sequence). CDR3 length: 18 residues. Trimming took off 5 bases at V and 8 bases at J, with 27 bases between the two ends. The CDR3 DNA follows: TGTGCCAGCAGCCGCCTGATCCGGGACGGTTTATCATTGGAAAAACTGTTTTTT. It yields the protein CASSRLIRDGLSLEKLFF.

This clonotype was counted only a few times. CDR3 region: CASSLVGTSRSQETQYF. CDR3 bases: TGCGCCAGCAGCTTGGTAGGGACTAGCCGTTCTCAAGAGACCCAGTACTTC. This chain joins TRBV5-1 and TRBJ2-5, with 9 bases fitting TRBD2. Trimming took 0 bases from V and 2 from J; bases not matched to a gene: 8. The CDR3 has 17 amino acids. CDR1 is SGHRS, CDR2 YFSETQ, per germline.

This chain connects TRBV7-2 to TRBJ2-5; 8 nucleotides match TRBD1. The trim removed 5 bases at V and 2 bases at J, leaving 10 bases unmatched. Germline V gene data show CDR1 as SGHTA and CDR2 as FQGNSA. The CDR3 length is 16 residues. The CDR3 sequence is CASSDSTRTGQETQYF. The CDR3 nucleotides are TGTGCCAGCAGCGACTCTACACGGACAGGGCAAGAGACCCAGTACTTC.

J is TRBJ2-7 and V is TRBV11-2, with D unresolved. CDR3 size: 12 residues. Trimming left V 0 bases short and J 6 bases short, with 6 bases between. Germline V CDR1 and CDR2: SGHAT, FQNNGV. The CDR3 protein is CASSLDPIEQYF. CDR3 nucleotide sequence: TGTGCCAGCAGCTTAGATCCGATCGAGCAGTACTTC.

This clonotype was seen only a few times. The CDR3 DNA reads as TGTGCCAGCAGCCTTGAAGCCGGGACTAGCGCCCAAGAGACCCAGTACTTC. Translated, it gives CASSLEAGTSAQETQYF. V is TRBV4-2 and J is TRBJ2-5; 10 bases map to TRBD2. V was clipped by 4 bases and J by 1 base; unmatched bases: 9. The CDR3 is made up of 17 amino acids. Germline lookup yields CDR1 LGHNA and CDR2 YNFKEQ.

This chain connects TRBV4-3 to TRBJ1-2; D unresolved. CDR3 length: 14 residues. The V end was cut by 1 base, the J end by 5 bases, with 11 bases between. Germline loops: CDR1 LGHNA, CDR2 YSLEER. DNA for the CDR3: TGCGCCAGCAGCCAAGGGGTATGGGTTTATGGCTACACCTTC. It yields the protein CASSQGVWVYGYTF.

The V call is TRBV6-5, the J call TRBJ2-6; 7 bases are a match to TRBD2. This CDR3 is 15 amino acids long. Germline V gives CDR1 MNHEY, CDR2 SVGAGI. Trimming removed 6 bases from V and 2 bases from J; junction bases left unmatched: 4. DNA of the CDR3: TGTGCCAGCAGATGGGGAGGGGCTGGGGCCAACGTCCTGACTTTC. Protein sequence: CASRWGGAGANVLTF.

This clonotype showed up just a few times. J is TRBJ2-3 and V is TRBV7-9; possible D gene TRBD2, 5 bases. This CDR3 spans 14 amino acids. V was shortened by 5 bases and J by 1 base, with 10 bases between the two germline ends. Germline V lookup: CDR1 SEHNR, CDR2 FQNEAQ (reference sequence). For the CDR3, the DNA is TGTGCCAGCAGCCATACTAGGGGCACAGATACGCAGTATTTT. Protein sequence: CASSHTRGTDTQYF.

In this sample, this clonotype turned up a few times. V usage is TRBV4-3 and J usage is TRBJ2-1; no reliable D call. The germline V gene encodes CDR1 LGHNA and CDR2 YSLEER. The germline V and J ends were trimmed by 1 base and 6 bases, with 7 bases remaining between them. The CDR3 consists of 13 residues. CDR3 amino acids: CASSQAETNEQFF. The CDR3, as DNA: TGCGCCAGCAGCCAAGCGGAGACCAATGAGCAGTTCTTC.

The chain uses TRBV3-1 and TRBJ2-3; no clear D gene. The CDR3 covers 13 residues. Per germline, CDR1 LGHDT and CDR2 YNNKEL (reference sequence). Trimming took 3 bases from V and 2 from J, leaving 6 bases between them. The CDR3 DNA is TGTGCCAGCAGCCAGGCCGCCACAGATACGCAGTATTTT. Its translation: CASSQAATDTQYF.

The V and J genes are TRBV6-2 or TRBV6-3 and TRBJ2-2; D possibly corresponds to TRBD1 (5 bases). This CDR3 has 14 amino acids. Looked up from germline, CDR1 is MNHEY and CDR2 is SVGEGT. Trimming shortened V by 10 bases and J by 4 bases, and 16 bases separated the two germline ends. DNA for the CDR3: TGTGCCACCCTGAGCAGGGCGATCACCGGGGAGCTGTTTTTT. The encoded protein is CATLSRAITGELFF.

This chain links TRBV6-5 with TRBJ2-2; D is unresolved. The CDR3 extends over 15 amino acids. Per the germline V gene, CDR1 is MNHEY and CDR2 is SVGAGI. V was pared by 5 bases and J by 0 bases, with 10 bases between. The DNA for the CDR3 is TGTGCCAGCAGTCACCGGACGGCGAACACCGGGGAGCTGTTTTTT. Protein product: CASSHRTANTGELFF.

The V call is TRBV20-1, the J call TRBJ1-3, with D possibly TRBD1 on 5 matching bases. Trimming took 4 bases from V and 0 from J, leaving 10 bases between them. The CDR3 is made up of 14 amino acids. CDR1 and CDR2 from the germline V gene are DFQATT and SNEGSKA (reference sequence). In DNA, the CDR3 is TGCAGTGCTACCAGACAGAGCTCTGGAAACACCATATATTTT. Amino acids: CSATRQSSGNTIYF.

This clonotype was observed a handful of times. The chain couples TRBV4-3 to TRBJ2-5; D ambiguous. The germline CDR1 and CDR2 sequences are LGHNA and YSLEER. Between the trimmed V and J ends, which lost 2 bases and 2 bases, there was a span of 6 bases. The CDR3 covers 13 residues. CDR3 bases: TGCGCCAGCAGCCAACGGCAGCAAGAGACCCAGTACTTC. It specifies CASSQRQQETQYF.

This clonotype was picked up a small number of times. V and J are TRBV12-3 or TRBV12-4 and TRBJ1-2; TRBD1 might be the D (5 bases). Trimming removed 3 bases from V and 4 bases from J, with 9 bases in between. The CDR3 has 13 amino acids. The CDR3 DNA follows: TGTGCCAGCAGTTTGCAGGGATTCTATGGCTACACCTTC. The encoded protein is CASSLQGFYGYTF.

The chain uses TRBV10-3 and TRBJ1-5; D ambiguous. The germline CDR1 and CDR2 sequences are ENHRY and SYGVKD. CDR3 length: 13 amino acids. The V gene lost 3 bases and the J gene lost 0 bases, with 3 bases spanning the gap. CDR3 region: CAISDYSNQPQHF. The CDR3 coding sequence is TGTGCCATCAGTGATTATAGCAATCAGCCCCAGCATTTT.

The chain is built from TRBV12-3 or TRBV12-4 and TRBJ2-6; maybe TRBD1 (6 bases). The CDR3 is 18 amino acids. V lost 7 bases, J lost 0 bases, and 19 bases lay in between. This chain's CDR3 is CASTRGTFTNSGANVLTF. CDR3 nucleotide sequence: TGTGCCAGCACCCGAGGGACATTCACCAACTCTGGGGCCAACGTCCTGACTTTC.

The gene calls are TRBV20-1 and TRBJ2-7; 8 nucleotides agree with TRBD1. CDR1 DFQATT and CDR2 SNEGSKA come from the germline V gene (reference sequence). CDR3 length: 13 amino acids. The V gene end was trimmed by 5 bases and the J gene end by 7 bases; junction bases not matched to a gene: 10. The CDR3 DNA sequence: TGCAGTGCTTCAGGATACAGGGGGGTAGAGCAGTACGTC. Encoded protein: CSASGYRGVEQYV.

The chain has TRBV12-3 or TRBV12-4 and TRBJ2-1; 10 bases match TRBD2. V dropped 8 bases and J dropped 8; count of bases not matched to a gene: 6. This CDR3 is built from 13 residues. CDR3: CASRAGGHDEQFF. CDR3 in DNA: TGTGCCAGCCGAGCGGGGGGGCACGATGAGCAGTTCTTC.

This clonotype has a handful of counts. The rearrangement links TRBV19 to TRBJ1-1, with TRBD1 identical over 7 bases. Losses at the gene ends were 6 bases for V and 0 bases for J; bases not matched to a gene: 7. Looked up from germline, CDR1 is LNHDA and CDR2 is SQIVND (reference sequence). The CDR3 is made up of 15 amino acids. CDR3 sequence reads: CASRDNRGMNTEAFF. CDR3 DNA: TGTGCCAGTAGAGATAACAGGGGAATGAACACTGAAGCTTTCTTT. Full variable domain (outside the CDR3, taken from reference TRBV19 and TRBJ1-1): DGGITQSPKYLFRKEGQNVTLSCEQNLNHDAMYWYRQDPGQGLRLIYYSQIVNDFQKGDIAEGYSVSREKKESFPLTVTSAQKNPTAFYLCASRDNRGMNTEAFFGQGTRLTVV.

The chain employs TRBV29-1 and TRBJ1-1, with 7 bases matching TRBD1. Per the germline V gene, CDR1 is SQVTM and CDR2 is ANQGSEA. The V and J ends lost 5 bases and 3 bases, in that order; junction bases with no gene match: 9. There are 14 residues in the CDR3. In nucleotides, the CDR3 is TGCAGCGTTTCGACAGGGAGGACGTACACTGAAGCTTTCTTT. This gives the protein CSVSTGRTYTEAFF.

This sequence joins TRBV4-2 and TRBJ1-1; no firm D call. The CDR3 length is 14 residues. V shed 4 bases and J shed 8 bases, with 17 bases lying between them. CDR1 is LGHNA and CDR2 is YNFKEQ in the germline V gene. The CDR3 DNA reads TGTGCCAGCAGCCGGACGAGGGCAGCCGAGGAAGCTTTCTTT. It yields the protein CASSRTRAAEEAFF.

The chain carries TRBV27 and TRBJ2-7; 11 bases agree with TRBD2. Unmatched junction bases numbered 9, after V lost 5 bases and J lost 3 bases. Germline V CDR1 and CDR2: MNHEY, SMNVEV (reference sequence). CDR3 length equals 16 residues. As DNA, the CDR3 is TGTGCCAGCAGTACCAAAGGACTAGCGGGCCGCTACGAGCAGTACTTC. The encoded protein is CASSTKGLAGRYEQYF.

The chain uses TRBV2 and TRBJ1-2; D is unclear. Trimming pared 4 bases from V and 6 bases from J, leaving 12 bases between. CDR3 length equals 13 residues. Germline lookup yields CDR1 SNHLY and CDR2 FYNNEI. This CDR3 reads CASSAPGGDGYTF. The CDR3 nucleotides read TGTGCCAGCAGTGCACCGGGCGGAGATGGCTACACCTTC.